This T cell receptor beta chain was sequenced in a study of identical twins. This clonotype was seen more than once but under ten times. Antigen specificity is unknown. Trimming took off 4 bases at V and 2 bases at J, with 15 bases between the two ends. There are 15 residues in the CDR3. CDR1 and CDR2 (germline): SEHNR, FQNEAQ (reference sequence). Notes on the study in general: Fewer insertions marked abundant cord blood beta clonotypes; young adult naive trended weakly, memory not at all. It was cross-sectional statistical analysis, not following the same donors, that the conclusions relied on. Weaker excess sharing between twins was seen in beta out-of-frame sequences.

TCRdb processed the 5' RACE reads anew with MiXCR; each CDR3 protein has one entry. The table includes some 270,000 distinct CDR3 sequences, about 9% detected once. This sample was shared with a second study, whose subject was yellow fever vaccine responses in identical twins.

The source of this sequence is a woman under 30 in good health. Source material: CD8+ T cells sorted from blood. The V call is TRBV7-9, the J call TRBJ2-7; D may be TRBD2 (5 bases). CDR3 residues: CASSSLKAVAYEQYF. The CDR3, as DNA: TGTGCCAGCAGCTCTCTTAAAGCGGTCGCCTACGAGCAGTACTTC.